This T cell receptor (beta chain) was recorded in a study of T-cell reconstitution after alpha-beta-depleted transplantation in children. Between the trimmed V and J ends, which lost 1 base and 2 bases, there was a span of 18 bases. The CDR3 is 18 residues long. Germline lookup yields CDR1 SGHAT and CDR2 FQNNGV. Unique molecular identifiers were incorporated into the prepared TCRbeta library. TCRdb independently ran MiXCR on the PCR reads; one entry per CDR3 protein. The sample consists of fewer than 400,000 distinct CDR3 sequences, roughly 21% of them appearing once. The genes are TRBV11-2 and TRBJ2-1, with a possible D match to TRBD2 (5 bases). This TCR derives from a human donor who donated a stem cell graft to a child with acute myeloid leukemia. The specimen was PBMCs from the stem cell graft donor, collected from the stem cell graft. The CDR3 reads CASSLVGGPGMTYNEQFF. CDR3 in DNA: TGTGCCAGCAGCTTAGTCGGTGGGCCGGGAATGACCTACAATGAGCAGTTCTTC.